These 20 T cell receptor beta chains originate from one sample sequenced in a study of blood T cell repertoires in COVID-19. TCRdb's table, derived via immunoSEQ multiplex PCR, lists solely in-frame clones and lacks some. The profile covers about 290,000 clones, with about 89% appearing a single time and 1.5% to 2% taken by the ten largest. The sample taken for sequencing was PBMCs or T cells enriched from blood (not recorded which). Receptors originate from a middle-aged woman who had recovered from COVID-19.

About this clone: Distinct nucleotide sequences in the sample also encode this CDR3. The V and J genes are TRBV19 and TRBJ1-2; perhaps TRBD1 as D (5 bases). The CDR3 runs 13 residues. The germline CDR1 and CDR2 sequences are LNHDA and SQIVND (reference sequence). The germline V and J ends were trimmed by 5 bases and 5 bases, with 12 bases remaining between them. The CDR3 spells CASSPQGFYGYTF. CDR3 nucleotide sequence: TGTGCCAGTAGTCCCCAGGGATTTTATGGCTACACCTTC.

This clone occurred once. The rearrangement links TRBV5-6 to TRBJ2-2, with TRBD1 as a possible D gene (5 bases). Deletions cut 1 base from V and 1 base from J, with 8 bases between. This CDR3 has 15 amino acids. Germline values: CDR1 SGHDT, CDR2 YYEEEE. CDR3 in DNA: TGTGCCAGCAGCTTGCGCAGGGTGAACACCGGGGAGCTGTTTTTT. Translating it yields CASSLRRVNTGELFF.

CDR3 residues: CASSLRQGDQPQHF. CDR3 nucleotide sequence: TGTGCCAGCAGCCTCCGACAGGGGGATCAGCCCCAGCATTTT. The rearrangement links TRBV7-2 to TRBJ1-5; 9 bases line up with TRBD1. The CDR3 is 14 residues long. Germline loops: CDR1 SGHTA, CDR2 FQGNSA. J lost 5 bases, V lost 5 bases, and 4 bases had no gene match. The variable domain in full, completed from reference TRBV7-2 and TRBJ1-5, reads GAGVSQSPSNKVTEKGKDVELRCDPISGHTALYWYRQSLGQGLEFLIYFQGNSAPDKSGLPSDRFSAERTGGSVSTLTIQRTQQEDSAVYLCASSLRQGDQPQHFGDGTRLSIL.

V is TRBV5-1 and J is TRBJ1-2; weak D call: TRBD1 (5 bases). The CDR3 totals 14 residues. Trimming took off 4 bases at V and 2 bases at J, with 12 bases between the two ends. Germline values: CDR1 SGHRS, CDR2 YFSETQ. In DNA form, the CDR3 reads TGCGCCAGCAGCGGCGCATCAGGGAACTATGGCTACACCTTC. It specifies CASSGASGNYGYTF.

This clone was seen a handful of times. V gene TRBV2 combines with J gene TRBJ2-7; 9 positions match TRBD2. Germline CDR1 and CDR2: SNHLY and FYNNEI. V was clipped by 6 bases and J by 6 bases; unmatched bases: 9. The CDR3 is made up of 14 amino acids. The CDR3 protein is CASRVAGARGEQYF. The CDR3 DNA sequence: TGTGCCAGCAGAGTAGCGGGAGCAAGGGGCGAGCAGTACTTC.

The chain combines TRBV30 with TRBJ2-2; the match to TRBD2 covers 10 bases. Germline CDR1 reads GTSNPN; CDR2 reads SVGIG (reference sequence). The CDR3 loop spans 14 amino acids. The V gene end was trimmed by 4 bases and the J gene end by 3 bases; junction bases not matched to a gene: 2. In DNA form, the CDR3 reads TGTGCCTGGACTAGCGGGGGATACACCGGGGAGCTGTTTTTT. Protein sequence: CAWTSGGYTGELFF.

V is TRBV6-5 and J is TRBJ1-3, with TRBD1 identical over 8 bases. V lost 6 bases to trimming and J lost 4 bases; unmatched junction nucleotides: 2. CDR3 length: 13 residues. Per germline, CDR1 MNHEY and CDR2 SVGAGI. The CDR3 reads CASRRDRGNTIYF. As DNA, the CDR3 is TGTGCCAGCAGGCGGGACAGGGGAAACACCATATATTTT.

The chain has TRBV2 and TRBJ1-5, with TRBD1 identical over 7 bases. V gave up 6 bases and J gave up 7 bases; unmatched junction bases: 9. The CDR3 runs 14 residues. Germline CDR1 SNHLY, CDR2 FYNNEI. In nucleotides, the CDR3 is TGTGCCAGCAGCCGACAAGACAGGGAACAGCCCCAGCATTTT. Amino acid sequence: CASSRQDREQPQHF.

The genes are TRBV9 and TRBJ2-5, with D perhaps matching TRBD2 (5 bases). Trimming stripped 0 bases from V and 4 bases from J, with 13 bases between. Germline V lookup: CDR1 SGDLS, CDR2 YYNGEE. The CDR3 has 15 residues. The CDR3 region has the DNA TGTGCCAGCAGCGTAGCTAGCCCGCCGGGAGAGACCCAGTACTTC. Protein: CASSVASPPGETQYF.

The chain links TRBV30 to TRBJ1-4; D might be TRBD1 (5 bases). Germline loops: CDR1 GTSNPN, CDR2 SVGIG (reference sequence). V lost 3 bases to trimming and J lost 6 bases, with 11 bases between them. The CDR3 is made up of 13 amino acids. CDR3 in DNA: TGTGCCTGGAGCCTAGGGGCGCATGAAAAACTGTTTTTT. Amino acid sequence: CAWSLGAHEKLFF.

The genes are TRBV7-2 and TRBJ2-7; 15 positions match TRBD2. Losses at the gene ends were 4 bases for V and 2 bases for J; bases not matched to a gene: 9. Germline assignment: CDR1 SGHTA and CDR2 FQGNSA. The CDR3 has 18 amino acids. The CDR3 DNA is TGTGCCAGCAGCTATCCCGGGACTAGCGGGAGGATGGCCTACGAGCAGTACTTC. It encodes CASSYPGTSGRMAYEQYF. Together with reference TRBV7-2 and TRBJ2-7, the CDR3 gives the full variable domain: GAGVSQSPSNKVTEKGKDVELRCDPISGHTALYWYRQSLGQGLEFLIYFQGNSAPDKSGLPSDRFSAERTGGSVSTLTIQRTQQEDSAVYLCASSYPGTSGRMAYEQYFGPGTRLTVT.

V is TRBV7-2 and J is TRBJ1-1; perhaps TRBD1 as D (5 bases). Germline lookup yields CDR1 SGHTA and CDR2 FQGNSA. CDR3 length equals 14 residues. V lost 3 bases and J 4 bases, leaving 12 bases between the germline ends. The CDR3 DNA reads TGTGCCAGCAGCTTTTTGGGCAGGGCCACTGAAGCTTTCTTT. This codes for CASSFLGRATEAFF. The full variable domain, with the rest looked up from reference TRBV7-2 and TRBJ1-1, is GAGVSQSPSNKVTEKGKDVELRCDPISGHTALYWYRQSLGQGLEFLIYFQGNSAPDKSGLPSDRFSAERTGGSVSTLTIQRTQQEDSAVYLCASSFLGRATEAFFGQGTRLTVV.

The V gene is TRBV24-1, the J gene TRBJ1-1, with D uncertain. CDR1 KGHDR and CDR2 SFDVKD come from the germline V gene. The V gene lost 9 bases and the J gene lost 4 bases, with 8 bases spanning the gap. This CDR3 is 11 amino acids long. This CDR3 reads CATPVGTEAFF. Written as DNA, the CDR3 is TGTGCCACCCCGGTCGGCACTGAAGCTTTCTTT.

This sequence joins TRBV19 and TRBJ1-4; D gene uncertain. Germline lookup yields CDR1 LNHDA and CDR2 SQIVND (reference sequence). The CDR3 length is 11 residues. The ends were cut back, 6 bases at V and 7 bases at J, with 6 bases in the middle. CDR3 in DNA: TGTGCCAGTAGCAACAGTGAAAAACTGTTTTTT. Protein product: CASSNSEKLFF.

This chain links TRBV29-1 with TRBJ1-6; the match to TRBD1 covers 9 bases. The CDR3 totals 15 residues. J lost 6 bases, V lost 4 bases, and 7 bases had no gene match. Germline loops: CDR1 SQVTM, CDR2 ANQGSEA. The CDR3 nucleotides read TGCAGCGTTGTAACAGGGGGCGACCCTAATTCACCCCTCCACTTT. Protein product: CSVVTGGDPNSPLHF.

The chain uses TRBV5-5 and TRBJ1-2; maybe TRBD1 (5 bases). The CDR3 extends over 14 amino acids. Trimming cost V 6 bases and J 5 bases, with 17 bases left between them. Germline V gene lookup returns CDR1 SGHKS and CDR2 YYEKEE (reference sequence). In nucleotides, the CDR3 is TGTGCCAGCAACCCAGACGGGGGAGGTTATGGCTACACCTTC. Its protein is CASNPDGGGYGYTF.

The V call is TRBV3-1 (or the pseudogene TRBV3-2), the J call TRBJ1-5; the D is unclear. The germline CDR1 and CDR2 sequences are LGHDT and YNNKEL (reference sequence). The CDR3 length is 13 residues. The germline V and J ends were trimmed by 1 base and 7 bases, with 8 bases remaining between them. The CDR3 sequence is CASSQGGFQPQHF. The CDR3 DNA is TGTGCCAGCAGCCAAGGAGGGTTCCAGCCCCAGCATTTT.

V is TRBV4-2 and J is TRBJ2-2, with TRBD1 identical over 9 bases. This CDR3 region has 17 residues. Germline CDR1 and CDR2: LGHNA and YNFKEQ. Germline trimming cut 3 bases from V and 0 bases from J; bases unmatched to any gene: 5. The CDR3 protein is CASSHGQGTSNTGELFF. CDR3 sequence (DNA): TGTGCCAGCAGCCACGGACAGGGGACCTCGAACACCGGGGAGCTGTTTTTT.

The CDR3, as DNA: TGTGCCACCAAAATCAGGGGAAATAACTACAATGAGCAGTTCTTC. Its protein product is CATKIRGNNYNEQFF. The chain couples TRBV27 to TRBJ2-1, with D possibly being TRBD1 (6 bases). V lost 10 bases and J 3 bases, leaving 19 bases between the germline ends. Germline V gene lookup returns CDR1 MNHEY and CDR2 SMNVEV (reference sequence). The CDR3 length is 15 residues.

The chain is built from TRBV7-2 and TRBJ2-1; D gene uncertain. V was trimmed by 3 bases and J by 7 bases, leaving 4 bases between them. CDR1 is SGHTA and CDR2 is FQGNSA in the germline V gene. There are 11 residues in the CDR3. The CDR3 loop reads CASSFLNEQFF. The CDR3, as DNA: TGTGCCAGCAGCTTTTTAAATGAGCAGTTCTTC.